This TCR beta chain was retrieved from a study of regulatory T cells in long-lasting Graves disease. Overall study results and limits: Comparison showed that persistent patients shared more public clonotypes (over 2,500) than new patients (966).

This clonotype was observed many times. Its target is unknown. Time point of the sample: newly diagnosed GD, antithyroid drugs for less than 3 months. Preparation of the TCR library used RNA extracted from PBMCs. The diagnosis of Graves' disease used American Thyroid Association guidelines. Trimming removed 0 bases from V and 0 bases from J, with 7 bases in between. Germline V gene lookup returns CDR1 SGHRS and CDR2 YFSETQ. The CDR3 loop spans 15 amino acids. Researchers made TCR beta libraries by using iRepertoire HTBI primers and running Arm-PCR on CDR3 regions. TCRdb reprocessed the multiplex PCR reads via MiXCR and lists one record per CDR3 protein. This sample has about 530,000 distinct CDR3 sequences, with 15% to 20% found just once. This same sample was also part of a study on T cells in Graves' hyperthyroidism and ophthalmopathy. That investigation notes: The TCR CDR3 first-round RT-PCR relied on the HTBI primer set.

The receptor comes from a woman between 40 and 65 years old with Graves disease. The sample here was peripheral blood mononuclear cells (PBMCs), taken at new diagnosis, from a patient treated with antithyroid drugs. The chain is built from TRBV5-1 and TRBJ2-1; D call uncertain. Here the CDR3 reads CASSLVLDSYNEQFF. The CDR3 bases are TGCGCCAGCAGCTTGGTTTTAGACTCCTACAATGAGCAGTTCTTC.